This TCR beta chain derives from a study of cytomegalovirus exposure and HLA in healthy donors. The germline CDR1 and CDR2 sequences are SGHTA and FQGNSA. Trimming pared 0 bases from V and 4 bases from J, leaving 7 bases between. This CDR3 region has 13 residues. PCR was performed using 60 Vbeta and 13 Jbeta primers. Assay: immunoSEQ multiplex PCR; the TCRdb copy retains only in-frame clones and omits some. This table holds around 130,000 clones, approximately 80% found once. The chain links TRBV7-2 to TRBJ2-7; D not resolved. This receptor was identified in a girl aged 2 to 10 in good health and CMV-seronegative. The sample comprised PBMCs. CDR3 region: CASSLALQYEQYF. The CDR3 DNA reads TGTGCCAGCAGCTTAGCCCTTCAGTACGAGCAGTACTTC.